This TCR beta chain was found in a study of T cell repertoires in cytomegalovirus infection. The wider study: CMV infection and matching HLA type were both indicated by public TCR beta signatures. Study-wide findings and caveats: Identification of carriers of CMV plus the relevant HLA was performed using cumulative public TCR beta family frequency. Predominance within the ex vivo response was attributable to HLA-C-restricted CMV-specific TCR beta clonotypes.

V lost 2 bases, J lost 5 bases, and 4 bases stayed unmatched. This CDR3 has 14 amino acids. Germline assignment: CDR1 MNHEY and CDR2 SVGAGI. This clonotype was seen at least ten times. Antigen unknown. TCRdb itself ran the reads through MiXCR, one entry per CDR3 protein. The data contain around 350,000 distinct CDR3 sequences, 15% to 20% of them singletons. Sequencing was carried out using PBMCs. The receptor comes from a human donor in good health (CMV status not recorded). Some clones in this sample may be carry-over from other donors' samples. This rearrangement joins TRBV6-5 to TRBJ2-3, with 7 positions matching TRBD1. CDR3 loop: CASSYTGAGDTQYF. The DNA of the CDR3 is TGTGCCAGCAGTTACACAGGGGCTGGAGATACGCAGTATTTT.